This is a list of T cell receptor beta chains from one sample in a study of blood T cell repertoires in COVID-19. Assay: immunoSEQ multiplex PCR; the TCRdb copy retains only in-frame clones and omits some. There are over 30,000 clones in the sample; roughly 80% occur only once, and 25% to 30% lies in the top ten. The sample taken for sequencing was peripheral blood. The receptor source for this set is a man older than 75 with active or convalescent COVID-19. The CDR3 runs from the conserved cysteine through the conserved F or W. The D gene is left open where the match is weak. Only part of the rows carry a size: once, few, many, or a class if the clone is expanded.

DNA,CDR3,J,D,size,V
TGTGCCAGCAGCTCTGACAGGGAGGCCCGGAACGAGCAGTACTTC,CASSSDREARNEQYF,TRBJ2-7,.,.,TRBV5-5
TGTGCCAGCAGTTACGCCCGTAGGTTAGACACCTACGAGCAGTACTTC,CASSYARRLDTYEQYF,TRBJ2-7,.,once,TRBV6-2/TRBV6-3
TGTGCCACCCAACCTCAGGTTCCGGGAGGCTCCTACGAGCAGTACTTC,CATQPQVPGGSYEQYF,TRBJ2-7,TRBD2,.,TRBV10-3
TGTGCCAGCAGTTACTCGAAGCCGACAGGGAATCAGCCCCAGCATTTT,CASSYSKPTGNQPQHF,TRBJ1-5,TRBD1,.,TRBV6-5
TGTGCCAGCAGCCATGTTAGCGGGGAGAACACCGGGGAGCTGTTTTTT,CASSHVSGENTGELFF,TRBJ2-2,TRBD2,.,TRBV4-2
TGTGCCAGCAGCTTAGTTCGGACGACAGCAAATCAGCCCCAGCATTTT,CASSLVRTTANQPQHF,TRBJ1-5,.,.,TRBV7-2
TGTGCCAGCAGCTCCCCAGGGGTGGACTACGAGCAGTACTTC,CASSSPGVDYEQYF,TRBJ2-7,.,.,TRBV7-8
TGTGCCAGCTCACCACAACCCAGGCAAAACACCGGGGAGCTGTTTTTT,CASSPQPRQNTGELFF,TRBJ2-2,.,.,TRBV18
TGTGCCAGTAGTATGCCAGGGGCCGGGTATGGCTACACCTTC,CASSMPGAGYGYTF,TRBJ1-2,.,.,TRBV19
TGCGCCAGCAGCTACGCCAAACCGGGACAGCCTAACTATGGCTACACCTTC,CASSYAKPGQPNYGYTF,TRBJ1-2,TRBD1,once,TRBV5-1
TGTGCCAGCAGCAAAGCGGGGCGGGAACTAAGCACAGATACGCAGTATTTT,CASSKAGRELSTDTQYF,TRBJ2-3,.,.,TRBV21-1
TGTGCCAGCAGTTACTCGATGGACAGAGTCTATGGCTACACCTTC,CASSYSMDRVYGYTF,TRBJ1-2,.,few,TRBV6-5
TGTGCCAGCAGCCGAGGGTTGCGGGGGGGCGGCTGGTACGAGCAGTACTTC,CASSRGLRGGGWYEQYF,TRBJ2-7,TRBD2,.,TRBV6-6
TGTGCCAGTGGCGAGGGGAGGGATCAGCCCCAGCATTTT,CASGEGRDQPQHF,TRBJ1-5,.,.,TRBV19
TGTGCCAGCTCACCTCTAGCGGGGGGCCCTCAAGAGACCCAGTACTTC,CASSPLAGGPQETQYF,TRBJ2-5,TRBD2,.,TRBV18
TGCGCCAGCAGCTCGGGACTAGCGGAGCGGTCCAAAAACATTCAGTACTTC,CASSSGLAERSKNIQYF,TRBJ2-4,TRBD2,.,TRBV5-1
TGTGCCAGCAGCTCAATGAAGGGAGGCTACGAGCAGTACTTC,CASSSMKGGYEQYF,TRBJ2-7,.,once,TRBV5-5